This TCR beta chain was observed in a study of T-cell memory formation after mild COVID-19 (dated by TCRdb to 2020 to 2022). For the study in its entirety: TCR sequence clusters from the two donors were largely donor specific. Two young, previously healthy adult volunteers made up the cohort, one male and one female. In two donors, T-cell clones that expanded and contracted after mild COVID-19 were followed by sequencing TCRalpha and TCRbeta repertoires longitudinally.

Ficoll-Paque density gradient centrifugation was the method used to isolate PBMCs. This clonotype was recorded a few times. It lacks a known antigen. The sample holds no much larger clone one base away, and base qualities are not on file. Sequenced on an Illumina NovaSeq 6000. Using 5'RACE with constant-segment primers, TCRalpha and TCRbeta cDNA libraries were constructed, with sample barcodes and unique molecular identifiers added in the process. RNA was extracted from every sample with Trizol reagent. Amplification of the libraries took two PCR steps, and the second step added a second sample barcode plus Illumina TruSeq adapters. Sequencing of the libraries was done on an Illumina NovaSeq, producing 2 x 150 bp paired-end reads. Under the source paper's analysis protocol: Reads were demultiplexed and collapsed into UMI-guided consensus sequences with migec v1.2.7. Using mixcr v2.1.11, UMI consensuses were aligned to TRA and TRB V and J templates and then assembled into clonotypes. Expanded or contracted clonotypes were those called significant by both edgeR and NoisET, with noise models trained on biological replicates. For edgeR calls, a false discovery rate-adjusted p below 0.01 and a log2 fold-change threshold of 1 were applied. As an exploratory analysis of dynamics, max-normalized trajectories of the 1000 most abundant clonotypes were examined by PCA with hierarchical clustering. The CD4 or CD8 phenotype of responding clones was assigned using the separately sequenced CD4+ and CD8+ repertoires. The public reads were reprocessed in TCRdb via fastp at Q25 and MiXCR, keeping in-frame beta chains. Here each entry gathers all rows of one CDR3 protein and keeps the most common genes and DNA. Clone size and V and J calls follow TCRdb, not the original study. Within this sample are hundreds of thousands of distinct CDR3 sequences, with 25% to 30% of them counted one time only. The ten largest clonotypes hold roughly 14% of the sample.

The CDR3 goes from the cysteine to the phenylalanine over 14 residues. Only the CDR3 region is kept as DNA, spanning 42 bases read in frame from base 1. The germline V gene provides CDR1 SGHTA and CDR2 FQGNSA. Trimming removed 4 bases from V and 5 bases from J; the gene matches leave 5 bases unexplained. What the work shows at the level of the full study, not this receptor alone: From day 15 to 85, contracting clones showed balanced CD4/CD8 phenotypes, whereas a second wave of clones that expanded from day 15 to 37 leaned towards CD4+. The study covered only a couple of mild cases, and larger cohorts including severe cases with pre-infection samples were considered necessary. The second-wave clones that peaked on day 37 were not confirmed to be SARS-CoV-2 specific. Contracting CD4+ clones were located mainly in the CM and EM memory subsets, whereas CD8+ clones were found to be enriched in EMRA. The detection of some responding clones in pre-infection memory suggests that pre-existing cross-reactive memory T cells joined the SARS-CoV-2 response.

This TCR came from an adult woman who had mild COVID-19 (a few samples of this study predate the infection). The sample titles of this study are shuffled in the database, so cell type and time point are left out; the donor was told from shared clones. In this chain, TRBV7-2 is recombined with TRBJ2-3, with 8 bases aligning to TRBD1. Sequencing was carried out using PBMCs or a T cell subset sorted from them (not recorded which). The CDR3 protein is CASSSGQAGDTQYF. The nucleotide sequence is TGTGCCAGCAGCTCGGGACAGGCTGGAGATACGCAGTATTTT.